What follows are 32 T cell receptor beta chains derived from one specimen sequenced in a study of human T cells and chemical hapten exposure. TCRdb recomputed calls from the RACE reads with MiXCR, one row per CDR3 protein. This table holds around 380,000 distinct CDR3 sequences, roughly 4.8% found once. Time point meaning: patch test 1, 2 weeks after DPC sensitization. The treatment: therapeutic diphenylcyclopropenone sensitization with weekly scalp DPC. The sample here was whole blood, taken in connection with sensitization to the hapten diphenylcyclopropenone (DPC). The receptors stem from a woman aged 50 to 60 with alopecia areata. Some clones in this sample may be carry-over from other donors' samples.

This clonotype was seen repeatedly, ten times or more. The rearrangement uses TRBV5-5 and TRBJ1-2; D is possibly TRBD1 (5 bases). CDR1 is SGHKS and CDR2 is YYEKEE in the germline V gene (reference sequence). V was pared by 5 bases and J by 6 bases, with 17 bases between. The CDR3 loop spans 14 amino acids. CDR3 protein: CASSPRGAGDGYTF. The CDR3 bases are TGTGCCAGCAGTCCTAGAGGGGCCGGGGATGGCTACACCTTC.

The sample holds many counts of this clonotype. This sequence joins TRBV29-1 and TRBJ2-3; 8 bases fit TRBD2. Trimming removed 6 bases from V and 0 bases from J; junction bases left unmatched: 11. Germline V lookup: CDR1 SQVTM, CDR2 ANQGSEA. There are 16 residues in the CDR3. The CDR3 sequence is CSVSSGSSLSTDTQYF. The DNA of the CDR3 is TGCAGCGTCTCTAGCGGGTCAAGCCTAAGCACAGATACGCAGTATTTT.

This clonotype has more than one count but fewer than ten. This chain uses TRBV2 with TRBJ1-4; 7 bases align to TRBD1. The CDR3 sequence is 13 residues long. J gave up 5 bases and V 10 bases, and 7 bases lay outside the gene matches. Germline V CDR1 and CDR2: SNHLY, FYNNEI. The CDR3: CATQAGGNEKLFF. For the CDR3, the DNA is TGTGCCACCCAGGCAGGGGGGAATGAAAAACTGTTTTTT.

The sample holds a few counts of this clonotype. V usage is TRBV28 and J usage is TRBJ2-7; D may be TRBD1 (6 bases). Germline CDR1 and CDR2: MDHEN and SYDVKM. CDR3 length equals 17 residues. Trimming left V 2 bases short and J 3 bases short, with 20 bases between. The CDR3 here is CASSLPTGTPDHYEQYF. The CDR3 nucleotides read TGTGCCAGCAGTTTACCAACCGGGACACCTGACCACTACGAGCAGTACTTC. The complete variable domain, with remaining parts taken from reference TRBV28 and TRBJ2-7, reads DVKVTQSSRYLVKRTGEKVFLECVQDMDHENMFWYRQDPGLGLRLIYFSYDVKMKEKGDIPEGYSVSREKKERFSLILESASTNQTSMYLCASSLPTGTPDHYEQYFGPGTRLTVT.

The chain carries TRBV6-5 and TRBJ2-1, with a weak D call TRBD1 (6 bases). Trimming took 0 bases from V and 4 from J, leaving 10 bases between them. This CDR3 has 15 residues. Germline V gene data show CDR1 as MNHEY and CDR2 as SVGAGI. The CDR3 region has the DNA TGTGCCAGCAGTTACTCCGGAGACAGGTACAATGAGCAGTTCTTC. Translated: CASSYSGDRYNEQFF.

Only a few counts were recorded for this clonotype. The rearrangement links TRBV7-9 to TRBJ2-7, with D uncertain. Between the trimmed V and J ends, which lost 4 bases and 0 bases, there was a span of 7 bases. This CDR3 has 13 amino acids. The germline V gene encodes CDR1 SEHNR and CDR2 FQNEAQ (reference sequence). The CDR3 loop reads CASSSTLSYEQYF. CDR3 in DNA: TGTGCCAGCAGCTCGACCCTCTCCTACGAGCAGTACTTC. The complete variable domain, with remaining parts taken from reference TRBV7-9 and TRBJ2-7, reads DTGVSQNPRHKITKRGQNVTFRCDPISEHNRLYWYRQTLGQGPEFLTYFQNEAQLEKSRLLSDRFSAERPKGSFSTLEIQRTEQGDSAMYLCASSSTLSYEQYFGPGTRLTVT.

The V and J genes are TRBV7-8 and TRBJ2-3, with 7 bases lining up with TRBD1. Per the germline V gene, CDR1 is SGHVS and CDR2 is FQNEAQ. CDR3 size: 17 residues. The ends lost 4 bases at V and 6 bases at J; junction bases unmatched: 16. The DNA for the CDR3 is TGTGCCAGCAGCTGGGACCACAGGGGAGACGGCTCCGATACGCAGTATTTT. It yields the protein CASSWDHRGDGSDTQYF.

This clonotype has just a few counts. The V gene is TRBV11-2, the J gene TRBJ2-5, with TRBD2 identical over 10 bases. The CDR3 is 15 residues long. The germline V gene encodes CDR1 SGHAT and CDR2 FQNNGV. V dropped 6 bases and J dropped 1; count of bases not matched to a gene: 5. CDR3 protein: CASSSSGRRQETQYF. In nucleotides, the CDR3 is TGTGCCAGCAGTTCTAGCGGGAGACGCCAAGAGACCCAGTACTTC.

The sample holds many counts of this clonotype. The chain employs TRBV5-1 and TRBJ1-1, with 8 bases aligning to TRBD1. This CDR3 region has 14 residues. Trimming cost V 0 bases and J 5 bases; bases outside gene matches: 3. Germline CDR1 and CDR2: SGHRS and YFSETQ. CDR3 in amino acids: CASSLGRQGTEAFF. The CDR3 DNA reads TGCGCCAGCAGCTTGGGAAGACAGGGGACTGAAGCTTTCTTT.

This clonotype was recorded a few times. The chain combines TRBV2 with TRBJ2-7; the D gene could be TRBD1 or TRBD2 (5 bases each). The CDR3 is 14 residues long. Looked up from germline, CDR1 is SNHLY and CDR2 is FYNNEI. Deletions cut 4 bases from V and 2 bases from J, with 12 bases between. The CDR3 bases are TGTGCCAGCAGTGTAAGGGGTAGCGCCTACGAGCAGTACTTC. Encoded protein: CASSVRGSAYEQYF.

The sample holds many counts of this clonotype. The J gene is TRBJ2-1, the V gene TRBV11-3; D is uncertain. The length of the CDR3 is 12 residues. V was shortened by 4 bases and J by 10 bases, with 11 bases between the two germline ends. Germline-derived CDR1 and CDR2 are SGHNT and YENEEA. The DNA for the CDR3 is TGTGCCAGCAGCTCGTCTCGAACCGAGCAGTTCTTC. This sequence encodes CASSSSRTEQFF.

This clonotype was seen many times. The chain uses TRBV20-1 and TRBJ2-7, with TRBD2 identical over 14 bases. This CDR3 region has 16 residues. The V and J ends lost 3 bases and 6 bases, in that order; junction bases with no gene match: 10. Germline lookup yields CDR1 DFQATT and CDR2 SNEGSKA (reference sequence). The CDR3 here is CSARPLGTSGRSEQYF. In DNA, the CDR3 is TGCAGTGCTAGGCCCCTCGGGACTAGCGGGAGAAGCGAGCAGTACTTC.

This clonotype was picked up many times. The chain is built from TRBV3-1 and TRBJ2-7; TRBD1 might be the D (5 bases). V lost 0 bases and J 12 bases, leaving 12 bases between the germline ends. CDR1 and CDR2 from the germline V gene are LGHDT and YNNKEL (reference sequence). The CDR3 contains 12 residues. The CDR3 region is CASSQEMAGPYF. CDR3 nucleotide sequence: TGTGCCAGCAGCCAAGAGATGGCAGGGCCGTACTTC.

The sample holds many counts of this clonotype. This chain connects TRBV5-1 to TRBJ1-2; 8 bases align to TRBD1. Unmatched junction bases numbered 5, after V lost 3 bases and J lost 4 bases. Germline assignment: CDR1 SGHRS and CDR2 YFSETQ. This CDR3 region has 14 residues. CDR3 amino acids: CASSSDRGTYGYTF. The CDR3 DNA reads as TGCGCCAGCAGCTCTGACAGGGGCACCTATGGCTACACCTTC.

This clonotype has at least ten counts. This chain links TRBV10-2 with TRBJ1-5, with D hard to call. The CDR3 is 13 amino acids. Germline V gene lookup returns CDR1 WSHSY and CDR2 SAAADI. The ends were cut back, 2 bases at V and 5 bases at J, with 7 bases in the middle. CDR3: CASSEGVDQPQHF. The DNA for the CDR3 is TGCGCCAGCAGTGAGGGTGTCGATCAGCCCCAGCATTTT.

The CDR3 protein is CSARWRYTEAFF. The CDR3 nucleotides are TGCAGTGCTAGATGGCGGTACACTGAAGCTTTCTTT. The chain is built from TRBV20-1 and TRBJ1-1; D gene unclear. The germline CDR1 and CDR2 sequences are DFQATT and SNEGSKA (reference sequence). This CDR3 comprises 12 residues. V was shortened by 2 bases and J by 3 bases, with 7 bases between the two germline ends.

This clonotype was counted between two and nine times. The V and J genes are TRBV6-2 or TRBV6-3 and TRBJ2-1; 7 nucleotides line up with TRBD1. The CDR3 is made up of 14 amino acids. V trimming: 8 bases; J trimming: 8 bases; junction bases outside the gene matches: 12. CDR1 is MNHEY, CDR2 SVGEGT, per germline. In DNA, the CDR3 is TGTGCCAGCCAAATTGGGACAGAAGGGCATGAGCAGTTCTTC. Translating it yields CASQIGTEGHEQFF.

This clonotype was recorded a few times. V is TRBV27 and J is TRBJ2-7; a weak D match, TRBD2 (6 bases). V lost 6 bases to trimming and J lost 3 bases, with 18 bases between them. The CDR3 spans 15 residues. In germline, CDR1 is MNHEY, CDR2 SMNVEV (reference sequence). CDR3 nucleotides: TGTGCCAGCAGCTCAAACCGGGACTCCTTCTACGAGCAGTACTTC. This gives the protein CASSSNRDSFYEQYF.

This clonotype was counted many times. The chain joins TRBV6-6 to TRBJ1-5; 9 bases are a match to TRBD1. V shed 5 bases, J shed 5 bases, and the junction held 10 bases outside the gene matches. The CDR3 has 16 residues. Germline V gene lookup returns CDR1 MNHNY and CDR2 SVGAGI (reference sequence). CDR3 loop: CASSRGQGMEDQPQHF. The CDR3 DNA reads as TGTGCCAGCAGTCGGGGACAGGGTATGGAGGATCAGCCCCAGCATTTT.

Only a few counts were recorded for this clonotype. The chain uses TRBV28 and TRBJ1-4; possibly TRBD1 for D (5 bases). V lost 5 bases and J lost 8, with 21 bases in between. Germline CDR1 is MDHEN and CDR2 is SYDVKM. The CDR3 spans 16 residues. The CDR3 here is CASSRGKVGAREKLFF. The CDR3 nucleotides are TGTGCCAGCAGTCGGGGAAAAGTAGGGGCAAGAGAAAAACTGTTTTTT.

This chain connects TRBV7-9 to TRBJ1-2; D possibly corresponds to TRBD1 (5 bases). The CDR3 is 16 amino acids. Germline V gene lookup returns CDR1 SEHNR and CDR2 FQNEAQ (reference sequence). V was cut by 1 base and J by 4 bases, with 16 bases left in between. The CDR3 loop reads CASSLVPTGISYGYTF. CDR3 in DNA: TGTGCCAGCAGCTTAGTTCCCACAGGAATTTCCTATGGCTACACCTTC.

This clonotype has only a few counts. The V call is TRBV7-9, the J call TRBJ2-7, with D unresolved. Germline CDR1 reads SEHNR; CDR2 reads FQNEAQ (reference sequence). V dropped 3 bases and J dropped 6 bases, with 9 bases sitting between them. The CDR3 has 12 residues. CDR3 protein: CASSFRAAEQYF. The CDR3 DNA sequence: TGTGCCAGCAGCTTCCGGGCAGCCGAGCAGTACTTC.

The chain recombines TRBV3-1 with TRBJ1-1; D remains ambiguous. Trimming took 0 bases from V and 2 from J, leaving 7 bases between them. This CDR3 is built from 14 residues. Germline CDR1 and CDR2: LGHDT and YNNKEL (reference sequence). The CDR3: CASSQEGLNTEAFF. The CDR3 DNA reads TGTGCCAGCAGCCAAGAGGGCCTCAACACTGAAGCTTTCTTT.

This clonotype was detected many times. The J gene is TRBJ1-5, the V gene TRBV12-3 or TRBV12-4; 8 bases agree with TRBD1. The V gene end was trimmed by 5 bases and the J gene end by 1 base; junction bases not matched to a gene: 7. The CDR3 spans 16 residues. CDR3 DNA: TGTGCCAGCAGTCAACGGACAGGGACAAGCAATCAGCCCCAGCATTTT. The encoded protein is CASSQRTGTSNQPQHF.

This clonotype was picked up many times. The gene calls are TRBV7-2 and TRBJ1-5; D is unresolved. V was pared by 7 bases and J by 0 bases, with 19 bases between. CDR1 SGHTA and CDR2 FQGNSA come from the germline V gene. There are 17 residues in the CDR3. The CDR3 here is CASTPRPGLLSNQPQHF. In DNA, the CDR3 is TGTGCCAGCACCCCGAGGCCGGGGTTACTTAGCAATCAGCCCCAGCATTTT.

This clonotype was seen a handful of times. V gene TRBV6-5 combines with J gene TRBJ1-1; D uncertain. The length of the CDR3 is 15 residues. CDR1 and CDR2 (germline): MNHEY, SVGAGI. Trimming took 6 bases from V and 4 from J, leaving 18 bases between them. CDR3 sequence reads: CASSTWGKGTTEAFF. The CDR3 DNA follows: TGTGCCAGCAGCACATGGGGTAAGGGTACCACTGAAGCTTTCTTT.

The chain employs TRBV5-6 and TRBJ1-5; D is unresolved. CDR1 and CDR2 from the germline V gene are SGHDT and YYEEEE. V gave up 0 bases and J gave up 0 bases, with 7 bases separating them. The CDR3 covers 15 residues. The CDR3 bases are TGTGCCAGCAGCTTGGCCAGTAATAGCAATCAGCCCCAGCATTTT. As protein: CASSLASNSNQPQHF.

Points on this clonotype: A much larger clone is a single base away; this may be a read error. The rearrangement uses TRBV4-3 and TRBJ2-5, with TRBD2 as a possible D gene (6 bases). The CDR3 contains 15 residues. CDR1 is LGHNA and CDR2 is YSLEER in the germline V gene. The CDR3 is CASNHTGGTSETQHF. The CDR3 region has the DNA TGCGCCAGCAACCATACCGGGGGTACGAGTGAGACCCAGCACTTC.

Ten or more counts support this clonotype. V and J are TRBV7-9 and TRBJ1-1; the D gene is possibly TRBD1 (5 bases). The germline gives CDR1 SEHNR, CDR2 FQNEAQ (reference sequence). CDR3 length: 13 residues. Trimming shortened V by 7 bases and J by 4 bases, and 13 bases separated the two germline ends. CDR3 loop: CASIEGWSTEAFF. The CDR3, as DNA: TGTGCCAGCATCGAGGGGTGGAGCACTGAAGCTTTCTTT.

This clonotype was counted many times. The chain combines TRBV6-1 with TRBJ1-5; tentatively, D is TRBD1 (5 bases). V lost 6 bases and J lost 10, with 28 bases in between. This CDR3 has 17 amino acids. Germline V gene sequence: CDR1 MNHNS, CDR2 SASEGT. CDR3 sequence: CASSSISRQFRPQPQHF. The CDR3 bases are TGTGCCAGCAGCTCAATTTCCCGACAGTTCCGCCCTCAACCCCAGCATTTT.

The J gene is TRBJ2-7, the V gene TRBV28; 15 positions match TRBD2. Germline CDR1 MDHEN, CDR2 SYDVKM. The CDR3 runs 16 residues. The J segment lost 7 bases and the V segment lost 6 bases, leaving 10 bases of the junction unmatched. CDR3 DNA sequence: TGTGCCAGCAGCCCCGGGACTAGCGGGAGGAGAGGGGAGCAGTACTTC. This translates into CASSPGTSGRRGEQYF.

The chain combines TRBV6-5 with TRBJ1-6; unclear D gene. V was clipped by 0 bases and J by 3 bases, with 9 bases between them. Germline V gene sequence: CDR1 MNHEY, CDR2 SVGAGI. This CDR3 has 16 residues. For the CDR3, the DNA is TGTGCCAGCAGTTACTCCAACAGTTTCTATAATTCACCCCTCCACTTT. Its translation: CASSYSNSFYNSPLHF.